This TCR beta chain was observed in a study of cytomegalovirus exposure and HLA in healthy donors. Overall study: Early released data comprised around 79 million unique TCRs from HLA-typed donors. Among about 400 genotyped donors, more than 65% fell in the Caucasian-associated ancestry cluster.

Study-wide results and limits: A likely sequencing artifact accounted for one observed cluster of highly shared sequence variants.

Turning to this clone: Antigen specificity is unknown.

The germline V gene encodes CDR1 SQVTM and CDR2 ANQGSEA. Trimming took off 5 bases at V and 0 bases at J, with 17 bases between the two ends. The CDR3 sequence is 17 residues long. Amplification used 60 Vbeta primers and 13 Jbeta primers. Clones were sequenced by immunoSEQ multiplex PCR, and TCRdb holds only the in-frame ones, with some missing. The sample includes some 140,000 clones, roughly 79% seen only once; the top ten take around 1.3%. The sequencing sample was made of PBMCs. This TCR derives from a woman between 35 and 50 years old in good health and CMV-seronegative. The genes are TRBV29-1 and TRBJ2-6; D perhaps matches TRBD1 (6 bases). The CDR3, as DNA: TGCAGCGTTCCCCTTCCAGGGGTAGTCTCTGGGGCCAACGTCCTGACTTTC. This codes for CSVPLPGVVSGANVLTF.